The 29 T cell receptor beta chains given below trace back to one sample, sequenced in a study of lymphopenia after photon versus proton radiotherapy. The assay was immunoSEQ multiplex PCR, and TCRdb's table has in-frame clones only and misses some. The sample lists roughly 76,000 clones; around 90% were seen once. Sequenced material: peripheral blood, taken from a patient treated with photon-based radiotherapy. The receptors shown here come from a woman aged 40 to 50 with cholangiocarcinoma.

V usage is TRBV29-1 and J usage is TRBJ1-1; TRBD1 matches 9 bases. V gave up 4 bases and J gave up 1 base; unmatched junction bases: 4. CDR1 is SQVTM and CDR2 is ANQGSEA in the germline V gene. The CDR3 runs 14 residues. CDR3 loop: CSVGRQGGNTEAFF. CDR3 in DNA: TGCAGCGTTGGGCGACAGGGGGGGAACACTGAAGCTTTCTTT. Based on the CDR3 plus reference TRBV29-1 and TRBJ1-1, the full variable domain is SAVISQKPSRDICQRGTSLTIQCQVDSQVTMMFWYRQQPGQSLTLIATANQGSEATYESGFVIDKFPISRPNLTFSTLTVSNMSPEDSSIYLCSVGRQGGNTEAFFGQGTRLTVV.

The chain carries TRBV29-1 and TRBJ1-2; D gene uncertain. V was cut by 2 bases and J by 6 bases, with 7 bases left in between. CDR3 length: 11 residues. CDR1 SQVTM and CDR2 ANQGSEA come from the germline V gene. CDR3 bases: TGCAGCGTTGAAACGGGAAATGGCTACACCTTC. Amino acid sequence: CSVETGNGYTF.

The chain carries TRBV4-3 and TRBJ2-2; D gene ambiguous. V lost 0 bases, J lost 5 bases, and 13 bases lay in between. The V gene's germline CDR1 is LGHNA and CDR2 YSLEER. This CDR3 spans 16 amino acids. In nucleotides, the CDR3 is TGCGCCAGCAGCCAAGAGCCGGTTACGTTGACCGGGGAGCTGTTTTTT. Protein product: CASSQEPVTLTGELFF.

This clone was seen a few times. The J gene is TRBJ1-5, the V gene TRBV19; D uncertain. Germline V gives CDR1 LNHDA, CDR2 SQIVND (reference sequence). This CDR3 region has 14 residues. V was clipped by 3 bases and J by 4 bases, with 10 bases between them. CDR3 DNA: TGTGCCAGTAGTATGGGAGACGGTAATCAGCCCCAGCATTTT. This gives the protein CASSMGDGNQPQHF.

The rearrangement links TRBV6-1 to TRBJ2-7; D is unresolved. Per the germline V gene, CDR1 is MNHNS and CDR2 is SASEGT. V lost 6 bases and J 3 bases, leaving 6 bases between the germline ends. This CDR3 has 11 amino acids. CDR3 nucleotides: TGTGCCAGCAGGTACGACTACGAGCAGTACTTC. Protein product: CASRYDYEQYF.

The chain combines TRBV5-1 with TRBJ1-1; no clear D gene. V was shortened by 4 bases and J by 0 bases, with 13 bases between the two germline ends. This CDR3 has 15 amino acids. Germline-derived CDR1 and CDR2 are SGHRS and YFSETQ. This CDR3 reads CASSLQSGVNTEAFF. CDR3 nucleotides: TGCGCCAGCAGCCTCCAGTCCGGGGTGAACACTGAAGCTTTCTTT. Full variable domain (rest looked up from reference TRBV5-1 and TRBJ1-1): KAGVTQTPRYLIKTRGQQVTLSCSPISGHRSVSWYQQTPGQGLQFLFEYFSETQRNKGNFPGRFSGRQFSNSRSEMNVSTLELGDSALYLCASSLQSGVNTEAFFGQGTRLTVV.

In its sample, this clone was seen once. The chain carries TRBV7-2 and TRBJ2-7; TRBD2 is a possible D gene (6 bases). CDR1 is SGHTA and CDR2 is FQGNSA in the germline V gene. This CDR3 contains 16 residues. V lost 5 bases to trimming and J lost 6 bases, with 23 bases between them. CDR3 loop: CASSRYRGGSNGEQYF. The DNA of the CDR3 is TGTGCCAGCAGCCGCTACCGTGGGGGGAGTAACGGCGAGCAGTACTTC.

The gene calls are TRBV28 and TRBJ1-6; 7 positions match TRBD1. CDR1 is MDHEN, CDR2 SYDVKM, per germline. The junction had 15 bases not matched to a gene; V was cut back by 7 bases and J by 0 bases. CDR3 length equals 19 residues. The CDR3, as DNA: TGTGCCAGCATCTCGATGGGACAGCCCTATGGCTCCTATAATTCACCCCTCCACTTT. Translation gives CASISMGQPYGSYNSPLHF.

This chain joins TRBV10-3 and TRBJ1-2; D not resolved. The CDR3 runs 14 residues. V lost 3 bases and J 0 bases, leaving 8 bases between the germline ends. Germline loops: CDR1 ENHRY, CDR2 SYGVKD. The CDR3 is CAISEGSTNYGYTF. The CDR3 bases are TGTGCCATCAGTGAAGGGTCGACTAACTATGGCTACACCTTC.

V is TRBV4-1 and J is TRBJ2-2; TRBD2 aligns across 8 bases. The germline V gene has CDR1 MGHRA and CDR2 YSYEKL. With 2 bases clipped from V and 6 bases from J, the junction kept 11 bases outside the gene matches. The CDR3 has 17 amino acids. CDR3 nucleotides: TGCGCCAGCAGCCAAACCGACCGCGGGGGGAAAGCCGGGGAGCTGTTTTTT. This encodes CASSQTDRGGKAGELFF.

The gene calls are TRBV18 and TRBJ1-1; no clear D. Germline V gene sequence: CDR1 KGHSH, CDR2 LQKENI. The V gene lost 4 bases and the J gene lost 0 bases, with 12 bases spanning the gap. The CDR3 loop spans 15 amino acids. CDR3 in DNA: TGTGCCAGCTCACGAACAGAGGCTATGAACACTGAAGCTTTCTTT. Translated: CASSRTEAMNTEAFF.

The chain carries TRBV14 and TRBJ2-1, with 10 bases matching TRBD2. Germline CDR1 and CDR2: SGHDN and FVKESK. This CDR3 region has 18 residues. V lost 2 bases and J lost 7; bases outside the gene matches: 14. In DNA form, the CDR3 reads TGTGCCAGCAGCCAATGGGGCCTAGCGGGAGCGCCGGGAAATGAGCAGTTCTTC. Translation: CASSQWGLAGAPGNEQFF.

The chain recombines TRBV5-1 with TRBJ1-1, with D possibly being TRBD1 (5 bases). V was trimmed by 4 bases and J by 5 bases, leaving 18 bases between them. The CDR3 loop spans 15 amino acids. Germline V gene lookup returns CDR1 SGHRS and CDR2 YFSETQ. Here the CDR3 DNA reads TGCGCCAGCAGCCCCGGGGGGGTGATTAGAACTGAAGCTTTCTTT. This translates into CASSPGGVIRTEAFF. Drawing the rest from reference TRBV5-1 and TRBJ1-1, the complete variable domain is KAGVTQTPRYLIKTRGQQVTLSCSPISGHRSVSWYQQTPGQGLQFLFEYFSETQRNKGNFPGRFSGRQFSNSRSEMNVSTLELGDSALYLCASSPGGVIRTEAFFGQGTRLTVV.

The V gene is TRBV11-2, the J gene TRBJ1-1, with TRBD1 matching 7 bases. V trimming: 6 bases; J trimming: 2 bases; junction bases outside the gene matches: 9. Germline V gene data show CDR1 as SGHAT and CDR2 as FQNNGV. The length of the CDR3 is 15 residues. The CDR3 DNA reads TGTGCCAGCAGGGGGGGTGGGACAGCCAACACTGAAGCTTTCTTT. Translated, it gives CASRGGGTANTEAFF.

CDR3: CASSLSADTQYF. The CDR3 nucleotides read TGCGCCAGCAGCTTGAGCGCAGATACGCAGTATTTT. The rearrangement joins TRBV5-1 to TRBJ2-3; D gene ambiguous. V lost 1 base, J lost 4 bases, and 4 bases lay in between. CDR1 and CDR2 (germline): SGHRS, YFSETQ. The CDR3 consists of 12 residues.

V and J are TRBV2 and TRBJ1-5; D unclear. Germline values: CDR1 SNHLY, CDR2 FYNNEI. V lost 4 bases and J 3 bases, leaving 13 bases between the germline ends. The CDR3 sequence is 15 residues long. DNA of the CDR3: TGTGCCAGCAGTGTGGATCCTCGGGCCAATCAGCCCCAGCATTTT. Translation gives CASSVDPRANQPQHF.

J is TRBJ1-2 and V is TRBV27; TRBD1 is a possible D gene (5 bases). V was clipped by 2 bases and J by 4 bases, with 11 bases between them. The V gene's germline CDR1 is MNHEY and CDR2 SMNVEV (reference sequence). This CDR3 contains 14 residues. CDR3 in DNA: TGTGCCAGCAGTTTAAAGGGGCTTGGCTATGGCTACACCTTC. Translated: CASSLKGLGYGYTF.

A single count supports this clone. The chain recombines TRBV28 with TRBJ1-2, with 7 bases matching TRBD1. The CDR3 contains 14 residues. The V gene's germline CDR1 is MDHEN and CDR2 SYDVKM. V lost 4 bases and J lost 5; bases outside the gene matches: 7. The CDR3 DNA sequence: TGTGCCAGCAGTTCGAGTGGGACAGCTTATGGCTACACCTTC. It translates to CASSSSGTAYGYTF.

The chain employs TRBV11-3 and TRBJ2-1; D remains ambiguous. Germline-derived CDR1 and CDR2 are SGHNT and YENEEA. CDR3 size: 15 residues. Deletions cut 4 bases from V and 1 base from J, with 11 bases between. CDR3 region: CASSSGLVSYNEQFF. The CDR3 nucleotides read TGTGCCAGCAGCTCTGGCTTAGTATCCTACAATGAGCAGTTCTTC.

This sequence joins TRBV18 and TRBJ1-2; D is possibly TRBD1 (5 bases). CDR1 and CDR2 from the germline V gene are KGHSH and LQKENI. The CDR3 has 13 residues. Trimming pared 3 bases from V and 3 bases from J, leaving 8 bases between. The CDR3 region is CASSPQGDYGYTF. CDR3 bases: TGTGCCAGCTCACCGCAGGGTGACTATGGCTACACCTTC.

The V and J genes are TRBV15 and TRBJ2-3, with no clear D. This CDR3 is 13 amino acids long. Per germline, CDR1 LNHNV and CDR2 YYDKDF (reference sequence). V was clipped by 0 bases and J by 5 bases, with 6 bases between them. CDR3 in amino acids: CATSRDVGDTQYF. For the CDR3, the DNA is TGTGCCACCAGCAGAGATGTGGGAGATACGCAGTATTTT.

V and J are TRBV2 and TRBJ1-5; D possibly corresponds to TRBD1 (5 bases). The CDR3 extends over 14 amino acids. Germline CDR1 reads SNHLY; CDR2 reads FYNNEI. V lost 6 bases to trimming and J lost 0 bases, with 9 bases between them. The CDR3 loop reads CASSGTSSNQPQHF. The CDR3 nucleotides are TGTGCCAGCAGCGGGACCTCTAGCAATCAGCCCCAGCATTTT. Combining the CDR3 with reference TRBV2 and TRBJ1-5 gives the whole variable domain EPEVTQTPSHQVTQMGQEVILRCVPISNHLYFYWYRQILGQKVEFLVSFYNNEISEKSEIFDDQFSVERPDGSNFTLKIRSTKLEDSAMYFCASSGTSSNQPQHFGDGTRLSIL.

The chain combines TRBV7-9 with TRBJ2-7; D perhaps matches TRBD1 (6 bases). The CDR3 runs to 13 residues. From germline, CDR1 is SEHNR and CDR2 FQNEAQ (reference sequence). Trimming removed 1 base from V and 6 bases from J, with 10 bases in between. The CDR3 loop is CASSLGPGVEQYF. Written as DNA, the CDR3 is TGTGCCAGCAGCTTAGGGCCAGGGGTCGAGCAGTACTTC. The whole variable domain, filled in from reference TRBV7-9 and TRBJ2-7, reads DTGVSQNPRHKITKRGQNVTFRCDPISEHNRLYWYRQTLGQGPEFLTYFQNEAQLEKSRLLSDRFSAERPKGSFSTLEIQRTEQGDSAMYLCASSLGPGVEQYFGPGTRLTVT.

This chain joins TRBV7-9 and TRBJ2-7; no definite D call. The CDR3 loop spans 15 amino acids. Germline V lookup: CDR1 SEHNR, CDR2 FQNEAQ (reference sequence). Between the trimmed V and J ends, which lost 6 bases and 0 bases, there was a span of 15 bases. Here the CDR3 DNA reads TGTGCCAGCAGTTTTGACACCCGTCGCTCCTACGAGCAGTACTTC. This translates into CASSFDTRRSYEQYF.

The gene calls are TRBV5-4 and TRBJ2-7; D may be TRBD1 (5 bases). From germline, CDR1 is SGHNT and CDR2 YYREEE (reference sequence). Trimming took 0 bases from V and 3 from J, leaving 7 bases between them. The CDR3 covers 13 residues. As DNA, the CDR3 is TGTGCCAGCAGCTTGGGCAGGGACTACGAGCAGTACTTC. It codes for CASSLGRDYEQYF.

This chain connects TRBV9 to TRBJ1-6; D is unresolved. The V end was cut by 2 bases, the J end by 8 bases, with 11 bases between. Germline assignment: CDR1 SGDLS and CDR2 YYNGEE. The CDR3 is made up of 14 amino acids. The CDR3 loop reads CASSVGQRDSPLHF. The CDR3, as DNA: TGTGCCAGCAGCGTCGGGCAGCGGGATTCACCCCTCCACTTT. Supplemented by reference TRBV9 and TRBJ1-6, the full variable domain reads DSGVTQTPKHLITATGQRVTLRCSPRSGDLSVYWYQQSLDQGLQFLIQYYNGEERAKGNILERFSAQQFPDLHSELNLSSLELGDSALYFCASSVGQRDSPLHFGNGTRLTVT.

The chain joins TRBV4-3 to TRBJ1-3; D is ambiguous. Trimming cost V 1 base and J 4 bases, with 11 bases left between them. Germline values: CDR1 LGHNA, CDR2 YSLEER. CDR3 length: 15 residues. CDR3 in amino acids: CASSQGPGFGNTIYF. In DNA form, the CDR3 reads TGCGCCAGCAGCCAAGGCCCCGGGTTCGGAAACACCATATATTTT.

This chain uses TRBV5-1 with TRBJ2-5; possibly TRBD1 for D (5 bases). Germline values: CDR1 SGHRS, CDR2 YFSETQ. V lost 4 bases and J lost 0, with 13 bases in between. The CDR3 is 15 residues long. The CDR3 bases are TGCGCCAGCAGCGTTTGGGGCCCGTACCAAGAGACCCAGTACTTC. Protein sequence: CASSVWGPYQETQYF.

The chain couples TRBV7-2 to TRBJ2-1; perhaps TRBD2 as D (6 bases). The V end lost 7 bases, the J end lost 9 bases, and 16 bases lay between the germline ends. The CDR3 sequence is 13 residues long. CDR1 is SGHTA and CDR2 is FQGNSA in the germline V gene. The CDR3 DNA sequence: TGTGCCAGCACCGCGGGACCTGCGGGTGAGCAGTTCTTC. It codes for CASTAGPAGEQFF.